This TCR beta chain was captured in a study of blood T cell repertoires in COVID-19. Study context: The study drew acute and convalescent COVID-19 samples from the United States, Italy and Spain. Sources were T cells, B-cell-depleted T cells, or PBMCs; the material itself was cDNA or gDNA.

Germline V lookup: CDR1 MDHEN, CDR2 SYDVKM. The CDR3 loop spans 14 amino acids. V shed 4 bases and J shed 1 base, with 10 bases lying between them. Under the authors' procedure: Reference gene primers were amplified, and this amplification served to estimate nucleated cell counts. Repertoires were generated with immunoSEQ multiplex PCR, while TCRdb's copy carries only in-frame clones and drops some. V and J calls and clone size are as listed in that table; D and trimming were resolved from the DNA. The profile shows over 250,000 clones, around four fifths of them singletons. This clonotype originated in a woman between 50 and 59 years old who had recovered from COVID-19. The specimen sequenced was peripheral blood. This chain joins TRBV28 and TRBJ1-2; D remains unclear. The CDR3 DNA sequence: TGTGCCAGCAGTTCTGGAGCCTATAACTATGGCTACACCTTC. Translation gives CASSSGAYNYGYTF.